The 30 T cell receptor beta chains reported below all come from one sample, sequenced in a study of early T cells in non-severe SARS-CoV-2 infection. TCRdb reanalysed the 5' RACE reads using MiXCR and keeps one entry per CDR3 protein. The sample lists 56,000 or so distinct CDR3 sequences; less than 9.5% were seen once. The sample was whole blood. These receptors were collected from an adult who was a healthcare worker with PCR-confirmed SARS-CoV-2 infection or an uninfected control (not recorded which).

This clonotype appeared many times. The rearrangement joins TRBV7-2 to TRBJ2-4; D not certain. With 10 bases removed from V and 1 base from J, the gap between germline ends came to 5 bases. Germline V gene lookup returns CDR1 SGHTA and CDR2 FQGNSA. The CDR3 loop spans 11 amino acids. In DNA, the CDR3 is TGTGCCAAACCGGCCAAAAACATTCAGTACTTC. It translates to CAKPAKNIQYF.

V is TRBV20-1 and J is TRBJ2-7, with TRBD2 identical over 7 bases. Germline CDR1 is DFQATT and CDR2 is SNEGSKA (reference sequence). J lost 2 bases, V lost 5 bases, and 12 bases had no gene match. The CDR3 is made up of 15 amino acids. This CDR3 is CSAPLSSSGAYEQYF. The CDR3 DNA sequence: TGCAGTGCTCCCCTTTCCTCTAGCGGAGCCTACGAGCAGTACTTC.

This clonotype has a count of ten or more. The rearrangement joins TRBV10-3 to TRBJ2-2; possibly TRBD1 for D (6 bases). There are 14 residues in the CDR3. Per the germline V gene, CDR1 is ENHRY and CDR2 is SYGVKD. The V end lost 6 bases, the J end lost 6 bases, and 14 bases lay between the germline ends. The CDR3 DNA reads TGTGCCATCAGCAACAGGGAAGGGCCCGGGGAGCTGTTTTTT. This sequence encodes CAISNREGPGELFF.

The V and J genes are TRBV5-6 and TRBJ1-2, with 8 bases lining up with TRBD1. Germline assignment: CDR1 SGHDT and CDR2 YYEEEE. The V and J ends lost 5 bases and 4 bases, in that order; junction bases with no gene match: 7. The CDR3 is 14 residues long. The chain's CDR3 is CASRGQGLFYGYTF. The CDR3 nucleotides read TGTGCCAGCAGAGGACAGGGTCTTTTCTATGGCTACACCTTC.

This clonotype has at least ten counts. The genes are TRBV27 and TRBJ2-3; 10 bases are shared with TRBD2. The CDR3 spans 16 residues. J gave up 2 bases and V 3 bases, and 5 bases lay outside the gene matches. Germline-derived CDR1 and CDR2 are MNHEY and SMNVEV (reference sequence). The CDR3 spells CASSFYGTSDTDTQYF. The CDR3 nucleotides are TGTGCCAGCAGTTTCTACGGGACTAGCGACACAGATACGCAGTATTTT.

The chain employs TRBV12-3 or TRBV12-4 and TRBJ1-5; D is uncertain. This CDR3 has 15 amino acids. The germline V and J ends were trimmed by 2 bases and 0 bases, with 8 bases remaining between them. The CDR3 loop is CASSLRRDSNQPQHF. The CDR3 nucleotides read TGTGCCAGCAGTTTACGCAGAGATAGCAATCAGCCCCAGCATTTT.

This chain joins TRBV30 and TRBJ2-7; 7 bases are shared with TRBD2. CDR1 and CDR2 (germline): GTSNPN, SVGIG (reference sequence). The CDR3 spans 14 residues. V lost 4 bases, J lost 2 bases, and 8 bases stayed unmatched. CDR3 amino acids: CAWKTGLTTYEQYF. The CDR3 DNA reads TGTGCCTGGAAGACGGGACTAACGACCTACGAGCAGTACTTC.

This clonotype was seen only a few times. The chain links TRBV6-1 to TRBJ2-7; 11 bases match TRBD1. V was clipped by 9 bases and J by 3 bases; unmatched bases: 4. CDR3 size: 13 residues. Germline assignment: CDR1 MNHNS and CDR2 SASEGT. The CDR3 reads CASGTGGNYEQYF. The CDR3 DNA is TGTGCCAGTGGGACAGGGGGAAACTACGAGCAGTACTTC.

The chain combines TRBV27 with TRBJ2-7; TRBD2 aligns across 8 bases. This CDR3 is built from 17 residues. After removal of 6 bases from V and 4 bases from J, the junction contained 17 bases not matched to a gene. Germline CDR1 reads MNHEY; CDR2 reads SMNVEV (reference sequence). The CDR3 loop reads CASRSEILGTSRYEQYF. The CDR3 coding sequence is TGTGCCAGCAGGAGCGAGATCCTAGGGACTAGTCGGTACGAGCAGTACTTC.

The gene calls are TRBV11-2 and TRBJ2-3; D could derive from TRBD1 or TRBD2 (5 bases each). The CDR3 loop spans 12 amino acids. Germline CDR1 and CDR2: SGHAT and FQNNGV. Trimming left V 5 bases short and J 10 bases short, with 13 bases between. In nucleotides, the CDR3 is TGTGCCAGCAGCCCACCCCGGGACCCGCAGTATTTT. Protein: CASSPPRDPQYF.

This chain connects TRBV20-1 to TRBJ2-7, with 9 bases that match TRBD2. J was trimmed by 6 bases and V by 7 bases; bases with no gene match: 10. Germline V CDR1 and CDR2: DFQATT, SNEGSKA (reference sequence). CDR3 size: 13 residues. CDR3 amino acids: CSVTLPGLAEQYF. The DNA of the CDR3 is TGCAGTGTCACACTCCCGGGACTAGCCGAGCAGTACTTC.

This clonotype was seen repeatedly, ten times or more. The CDR3 protein is CASSTGTYNYEQYF. The CDR3, as DNA: TGTGCCAGCAGCACCGGAACCTACAACTACGAGCAGTACTTC. The V gene is TRBV7-8, the J gene TRBJ2-7; D is unresolved. Trimming pared 5 bases from V and 3 bases from J, leaving 14 bases between. CDR1 is SGHVS, CDR2 FQNEAQ, per germline. The CDR3 spans 14 residues. Together with reference TRBV7-8 and TRBJ2-7, the CDR3 gives the full variable domain: GAGVSQSPRYKVAKRGQDVALRCDPISGHVSLFWYQQALGQGPEFLTYFQNEAQLDKSGLPSDRFFAERPEGSVSTLKIQRTQQEDSAVYLCASSTGTYNYEQYFGPGTRLTVT.

At least ten counts were recorded for this clonotype. The chain carries TRBV7-9 and TRBJ1-5; perhaps TRBD1 as D (5 bases). The CDR3 has 12 residues. Germline CDR1 SEHNR, CDR2 FQNEAQ (reference sequence). V lost 5 bases to trimming and J lost 11 bases, with 13 bases between them. CDR3: CASSVWGLAQHF. In DNA, the CDR3 is TGTGCCAGCAGCGTTTGGGGCTTGGCCCAGCATTTT.

The CDR3 nucleotides are TGTGCCAGCAGTTCCGGCGGGGGACAGGGGTTGTACGAGCAGTACTTC. Its translation: CASSSGGGQGLYEQYF. The chain uses TRBV28 and TRBJ2-7, with TRBD1 identical over 10 bases. The V gene end was trimmed by 4 bases and the J gene end by 4 bases; junction bases not matched to a gene: 10. Germline CDR1 reads MDHEN; CDR2 reads SYDVKM. This CDR3 comprises 16 residues.

This sequence joins TRBV3-1 and TRBJ1-5; unclear D gene. Trimming stripped 1 base from V and 5 bases from J, with 6 bases between. CDR1 is LGHDT, CDR2 YNNKEL, per germline (reference sequence). The CDR3 sequence is 13 residues long. The DNA for the CDR3 is TGTGCCAGCAGCCAAGTCCACGATCAGCCCCAGCATTTT. Translating gives CASSQVHDQPQHF.

This chain joins TRBV20-1 and TRBJ2-5; 8 nucleotides align to TRBD2. The CDR3 consists of 12 residues. The trim removed 8 bases at V and 2 bases at J, leaving 4 bases unmatched. Germline V gives CDR1 DFQATT, CDR2 SNEGSKA (reference sequence). In nucleotides, the CDR3 is TGCAGTACGACTAGCGTACAAGAGACCCAGTACTTC. Translation: CSTTSVQETQYF.

This clonotype has more than one count but fewer than ten. J is TRBJ1-2 and V is TRBV18; D is possibly TRBD1 (5 bases). The CDR3 runs to 11 residues. The germline CDR1 and CDR2 sequences are KGHSH and LQKENI. Trimming removed 3 bases from V and 8 bases from J, with 7 bases in between. The DNA of the CDR3 is TGTGCCAGCTCACCCGGGGGAGGCTACACCTTC. Translating it yields CASSPGGGYTF.

The chain links TRBV5-6 to TRBJ1-2, with D unresolved. V was shortened by 4 bases and J by 4 bases, with 14 bases between the two germline ends. There are 14 residues in the CDR3. Germline CDR1 and CDR2: SGHDT and YYEEEE. Written as DNA, the CDR3 is TGTGCCAGCAGCCCCCGTGCAGGCACCTATGGCTACACCTTC. This gives the protein CASSPRAGTYGYTF.

The rearrangement uses TRBV7-8 and TRBJ1-5; D might be TRBD1 (6 bases). This CDR3 spans 17 amino acids. Per the germline V gene, CDR1 is SGHVS and CDR2 is FQNEAQ. The V and J ends lost 7 bases and 4 bases respectively, with 23 bases between them. The CDR3 reads CASKAGRGGHGNQPQHF. In DNA form, the CDR3 reads TGTGCCAGCAAGGCCGGGAGAGGGGGTCATGGGAATCAGCCCCAGCATTTT.

This clonotype was seen repeatedly, ten times or more. V is TRBV13 and J is TRBJ2-3; D is unclear. The CDR3 covers 13 residues. V lost 1 base and J lost 3, with 5 bases in between. In germline, CDR1 is PRHDT, CDR2 FYEKMQ (reference sequence). In nucleotides, the CDR3 is TGTGCCAGCAGCTTAGTAGCTACAGATACGCAGTATTTT. Residues: CASSLVATDTQYF.

J is TRBJ2-1 and V is TRBV3-1, with 8 bases identical to TRBD2. There are 15 residues in the CDR3. V shed 0 bases, J shed 7 bases, and the junction held 5 bases outside the gene matches. In germline, CDR1 is LGHDT, CDR2 YNNKEL (reference sequence). CDR3 residues: CASSQDPSGSNEQFF. CDR3 DNA: TGTGCCAGCAGCCAAGATCCTAGCGGGTCGAATGAGCAGTTCTTC.

In this sample, this clonotype turned up a few times. This rearrangement joins TRBV11-2 to TRBJ1-1; D is ambiguous. The CDR3 has 15 amino acids. Germline V lookup: CDR1 SGHAT, CDR2 FQNNGV. With 2 bases removed from V and 0 bases from J, the gap between germline ends came to 10 bases. CDR3 in DNA: TGTGCCAGCAGCTTACGGCCCCATGTGAACACTGAAGCTTTCTTT. Its translation is CASSLRPHVNTEAFF.

This sequence joins TRBV7-6 and TRBJ2-3; D gene unclear. CDR1 and CDR2 from the germline V gene are SGHVS and FNYEAQ. V was cut by 2 bases and J by 0 bases, with 12 bases left in between. The CDR3 length is 16 residues. CDR3 bases: TGTGCCAGCAGCTTACTTGCGCAGGTTAGCACAGATACGCAGTATTTT. Its translation: CASSLLAQVSTDTQYF.

The chain couples TRBV2 to TRBJ2-5, with D unclear. V lost 6 bases, J lost 5 bases, and 22 bases lay in between. The CDR3 is 16 residues long. Germline V gives CDR1 SNHLY, CDR2 FYNNEI. CDR3 coding DNA: TGTGCCAGCAGCGCACAAACCTCTACTACGGCGGAGACCCAGTACTTC. It is translated as CASSAQTSTTAETQYF.

In DNA, the CDR3 is TGCAGTGCTAGAGAACCTAGCGGGGGTTATGAGCAGTTCTTC. Encoded protein: CSAREPSGGYEQFF. V and J are TRBV20-1 and TRBJ2-1; 10 bases agree with TRBD2. Losses at the gene ends were 0 bases for V and 8 bases for J; bases not matched to a gene: 4. Germline V gene data show CDR1 as DFQATT and CDR2 as SNEGSKA (reference sequence). The CDR3 runs 14 residues.

This clonotype was seen repeatedly, ten times or more. The V and J genes are TRBV5-6 and TRBJ1-6; D not resolved. The germline V gene encodes CDR1 SGHDT and CDR2 YYEEEE. V shed 4 bases and J shed 7 bases, with 12 bases lying between them. The CDR3 has 14 residues. CDR3 coding DNA: TGTGCCAGCAGCCCAGGACGGGTAAATTCACCCCTCCACTTT. Amino acid sequence: CASSPGRVNSPLHF.

This clonotype was seen more than once but under ten times. The V call is TRBV4-1, the J call TRBJ2-2; D unclear. This CDR3 spans 17 amino acids. Germline V gene sequence: CDR1 MGHRA, CDR2 YSYEKL. Deletions cut 2 bases from V and 1 base from J, with 14 bases between. The CDR3 region is CASSQNPPAVNTGELFF. In nucleotides, the CDR3 is TGCGCCAGCAGCCAAAATCCGCCGGCGGTGAACACCGGGGAGCTGTTTTTT.

In this sample, this clonotype turned up a few times. J is TRBJ2-2 and V is TRBV15, with TRBD1 matching over 7 bases. Trimming took 4 bases from V and 4 from J; bases not matched to a gene: 3. Per germline, CDR1 LNHNV and CDR2 YYDKDF (reference sequence). The CDR3 runs to 14 residues. Here the CDR3 reads CATSKDRATGELFF. The CDR3 bases are TGTGCCACCAGCAAAGACAGGGCCACCGGGGAGCTGTTTTTT. Based on the CDR3 plus reference TRBV15 and TRBJ2-2, the full variable domain is DAMVIQNPRYQVTQFGKPVTLSCSQTLNHNVMYWYQQKSSQAPKLLFHYYDKDFNNEADTPDNFQSRRPNTSFCFLDIRSPGLGDTAMYLCATSKDRATGELFFGEGSRLTVL.

V usage is TRBV7-8 and J usage is TRBJ2-7, with D possibly matching TRBD1 (6 bases). The length of the CDR3 is 14 residues. CDR1 is SGHVS, CDR2 FQNEAQ, per germline. V was shortened by 8 bases and J by 0 bases, with 14 bases between the two germline ends. Here the CDR3 reads CASGRGRSSYEQYF. The CDR3 DNA sequence: TGTGCCAGCGGCAGGGGCCGCAGCTCCTACGAGCAGTACTTC.

This clonotype has at least ten counts. The chain carries TRBV20-1 and TRBJ2-5; possible D gene TRBD1, 5 bases. CDR3 length: 14 amino acids. Germline CDR1 and CDR2: DFQATT and SNEGSKA (reference sequence). The V and J ends lost 6 bases and 5 bases respectively, with 19 bases between them. CDR3 bases: TGCAGTGCAGAGCAAGGACAAGACGGGGAGACCCAGTACTTC. Protein: CSAEQGQDGETQYF.